A selection of T cell receptor beta chains follows, all from one sample in a study of early T cells in non-severe SARS-CoV-2 infection. TCRdb independently ran MiXCR on the 5' RACE reads; one entry per CDR3 protein. The data contain 34,000 or so distinct CDR3 sequences, 8% to 9.5% of them singletons. The sample comprised whole blood. These receptor sequences come from an adult who was a healthcare worker with PCR-confirmed SARS-CoV-2 infection or an uninfected control (not recorded which). CDR3s include the opening cysteine and the closing phenylalanine or tryptophan. A D gene is named only where the DNA matches it firmly. Clone size is given for some rows only: seen once, a few or many times, or a class if the clone is expanded.

D,size,J,V,DNA,CDR3
NA,many,TRBJ2-2,TRBV6-5,TGTGCCAGCAGTTCCCGAGGTCTCGGGGAGCTGTTTTTT,CASSSRGLGELFF
NA,many,TRBJ1-5,TRBV12-3/TRBV12-4,TGTGCCAGCAGTTTACTGTATAGCAATCAGCCCCAGCATTTT,CASSLLYSNQPQHF
NA,NA,TRBJ1-1,TRBV3-1,TGTGCCAGCAGCCAAGATGTTCGGACATCTCGACCCCAAGCTTTCTTT,CASSQDVRTSRPQAFF
NA,NA,TRBJ1-5,TRBV6-2/TRBV6-3,TGTGCCAGCAGCACCTTCTTTCAGCCCCAGCATTTT,CASSTFFQPQHF
NA,many,TRBJ1-4,TRBV5-1,TGCGCCAGCAGTCCCAACGGCTGGGATTCGGTGTTTTTT,CASSPNGWDSVFF
TRBD1,few,TRBJ1-6,TRBV5-1,TGCGCCAGCAGCTTCAACAGGGGGGATTCACCCCTCCACTTT,CASSFNRGDSPLHF
NA,many,TRBJ1-6,TRBV7-8,TGTGCCAGCAGCTTACTCCAAGCTAGATCACCCCTCCACTTT,CASSLLQARSPLHF
TRBD1,many,TRBJ1-2,TRBV6-6,TGTGCCAGCAGACCACAGGGGGCACAGGGCTACACCTTC,CASRPQGAQGYTF
NA,many,TRBJ1-1,TRBV11-2,TGTGCCAGCAGCTTAGATACCTCGGCCAAACAGGGTGAAGCTTTCTTT,CASSLDTSAKQGEAFF
TRBD2,many,TRBJ2-2,TRBV14,TGTGCCAGCAGCCAAGATTTGCGAGCGGGGAGCCAGCGGGAGCTGTTTTTT,CASSQDLRAGSQRELFF
NA,many,TRBJ2-7,TRBV4-3,TGCGCCAGCAGCCAAGACTCAGGGATCTTATACGAGCAGTACTTC,CASSQDSGILYEQYF
NA,many,TRBJ2-3,TRBV18,TGTGCCAGCTCACCTCCCCTAGGAGGGGGGGCGACAGATACGCAGTATTTT,CASSPPLGGGATDTQYF
NA,few,TRBJ2-5,TRBV5-1,TGCGCCAGCAGCTTGGCGCCCGGTGAGGAGACCCAGTACTTC,CASSLAPGEETQYF
TRBD1,NA,TRBJ2-3,TRBV5-1,TGCGCCAGCAGCTTGGCCGCGACAGGGGACCCCACAGATACGCAGTATTTT,CASSLAATGDPTDTQYF
NA,many,TRBJ1-5,TRBV27,TGTGCCAGCAGTTTATCGGGGGCACAAATCGTGTACTACAATCAGCCCCAGCATTTT,CASSLSGAQIVYYNQPQHF
TRBD1,many,TRBJ2-3,TRBV29-1,TGCCAGACAGGGAGCGCGACAGATACGCAGTATTTT,CQTGSATDTQYF
NA,many,TRBJ1-5,TRBV18,TGTGCCAGCTCACCCCGGGCCCTCAGCCAGGGACAGCCCCAGCATTTT,CASSPRALSQGQPQHF
NA,NA,TRBJ1-6,TRBV27,TGTGCCAGCAGTTTCATGAGCTCCCATTCACCCCTCCACTTT,CASSFMSSHSPLHF
TRBD1,many,TRBJ1-1,TRBV6-6,TGTGCCAGCTTGGGGACAGGGGCAGACGACACTGAAGCTTTCTTT,CASLGTGADDTEAFF
TRBD2,once,TRBJ2-2,TRBV20-1,TGCAGTGCTAGATCGGCTAGCGGGGGTTTTAGCACCGGGGAGCTGTTTTTT,CSARSASGGFSTGELFF
TRBD2,many,TRBJ2-1,TRBV9,TGTGCCAGCAGCGTAGCTTCGGGGGGGTCCTCCTACAATGAGCAGTTCTTC,CASSVASGGSSYNEQFF
TRBD1,many,TRBJ1-1,TRBV10-3,TGTGCCATCAGTAATTTACAGGGGGCCCTGGGGGCTTTCTTT,CAISNLQGALGAFF
TRBD2,many,TRBJ2-1,TRBV12-5,TGTGCTAGTGGCGGGACTAGCGGGGTTCCTTACAATGAGCAGTTCTTC,CASGGTSGVPYNEQFF
NA,NA,TRBJ1-1,TRBV6-6,TGTGCCAGCACCACGGGGGCAGGAATCTTTAACACTGAAGCTTTCTTT,CASTTGAGIFNTEAFF